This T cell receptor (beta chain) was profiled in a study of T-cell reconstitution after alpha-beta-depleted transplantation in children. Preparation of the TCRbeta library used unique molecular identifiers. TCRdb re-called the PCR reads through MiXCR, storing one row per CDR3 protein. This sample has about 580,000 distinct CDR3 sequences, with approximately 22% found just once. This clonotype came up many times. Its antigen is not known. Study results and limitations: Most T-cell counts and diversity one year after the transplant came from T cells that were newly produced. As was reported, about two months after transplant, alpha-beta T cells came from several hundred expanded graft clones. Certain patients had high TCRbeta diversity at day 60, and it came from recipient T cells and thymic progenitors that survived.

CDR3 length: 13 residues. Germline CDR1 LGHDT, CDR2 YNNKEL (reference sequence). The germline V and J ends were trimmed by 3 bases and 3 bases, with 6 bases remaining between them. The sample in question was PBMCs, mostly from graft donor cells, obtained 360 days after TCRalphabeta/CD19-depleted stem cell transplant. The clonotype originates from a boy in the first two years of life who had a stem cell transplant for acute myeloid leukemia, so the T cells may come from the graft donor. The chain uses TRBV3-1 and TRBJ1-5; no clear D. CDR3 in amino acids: CASSQDHNQPQHF. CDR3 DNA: TGTGCCAGCAGCCAGGACCACAATCAGCCCCAGCATTTT.